This T cell receptor (beta chain) was captured in a study of spatial heterogeneity in lung cancer. The time point is: blood at routine non-recurrence follow-up after resection. Sequencing was performed on whole RNA extracted from tumor and nontumor lung tissue, or from frozen PBMC, and the material was left unsorted. Study-level findings and limits: Ubiquitous, expanded tumor-derived TCRs were more frequently observed in blood at resection than at follow-up.

The CDR3 has 15 amino acids. Germline lookup yields CDR1 SGHRS and CDR2 YFSETQ. Of note for this clonotype: Its specificity is not known. A much larger clone lies a single base off, so this may be a read error.

TCRdb analysed the 5' RACE reads with MiXCR anew, one entry per CDR3 protein. Of 110,000 or so distinct CDR3 sequences detected, about 10% appear once; the ten largest clones hold approximately 24%. The sample in question was PBMCs, obtained at follow-up. This receptor was obtained from a female donor with early-stage non-small cell lung cancer. The chain carries TRBV5-1 and TRBJ2-3; perhaps TRBD2 as D (6 bases). The CDR3 protein is CTSRMGLPITDTQYF. The CDR3 bases are TGCACCAGCAGGATGGGACTGCCCATCACAGATACGCAGTATTTT.